The text below deals with one TCR beta chain. The repertoire was sequenced with immunoSEQ multiplex PCR; TCRdb's copy has only in-frame clones and lacks some. The table records 55,000 to 75,000 clones, about 95% of them present only once. This sample is drawn from a study of shared T cell receptors in the human thymus. This TCR derives from a human donor. Sequencing used thymocytes.

CDR3 protein: CASSNPIRESSGANVLTF. The CDR3 bases are TGTGCCAGCAGCAACCCTATCAGGGAGAGCTCTGGGGCCAACGTCCTGACTTTC. This chain links TRBV7-2 with TRBJ2-6; D is perhaps TRBD1 or TRBD2 (5 bases each). The CDR3 runs to 18 residues. The V gene's germline CDR1 is SGHTA and CDR2 FQGNSA. Trimming left V 5 bases short and J 0 bases short, with 17 bases between. The full variable domain, in which reference TRBV7-2 and TRBJ2-6 provide the parts outside the CDR3, is GAGVSQSPSNKVTEKGKDVELRCDPISGHTALYWYRQSLGQGLEFLIYFQGNSAPDKSGLPSDRFSAERTGGSVSTLTIQRTQQEDSAVYLCASSNPIRESSGANVLTFGAGSRLTVL.